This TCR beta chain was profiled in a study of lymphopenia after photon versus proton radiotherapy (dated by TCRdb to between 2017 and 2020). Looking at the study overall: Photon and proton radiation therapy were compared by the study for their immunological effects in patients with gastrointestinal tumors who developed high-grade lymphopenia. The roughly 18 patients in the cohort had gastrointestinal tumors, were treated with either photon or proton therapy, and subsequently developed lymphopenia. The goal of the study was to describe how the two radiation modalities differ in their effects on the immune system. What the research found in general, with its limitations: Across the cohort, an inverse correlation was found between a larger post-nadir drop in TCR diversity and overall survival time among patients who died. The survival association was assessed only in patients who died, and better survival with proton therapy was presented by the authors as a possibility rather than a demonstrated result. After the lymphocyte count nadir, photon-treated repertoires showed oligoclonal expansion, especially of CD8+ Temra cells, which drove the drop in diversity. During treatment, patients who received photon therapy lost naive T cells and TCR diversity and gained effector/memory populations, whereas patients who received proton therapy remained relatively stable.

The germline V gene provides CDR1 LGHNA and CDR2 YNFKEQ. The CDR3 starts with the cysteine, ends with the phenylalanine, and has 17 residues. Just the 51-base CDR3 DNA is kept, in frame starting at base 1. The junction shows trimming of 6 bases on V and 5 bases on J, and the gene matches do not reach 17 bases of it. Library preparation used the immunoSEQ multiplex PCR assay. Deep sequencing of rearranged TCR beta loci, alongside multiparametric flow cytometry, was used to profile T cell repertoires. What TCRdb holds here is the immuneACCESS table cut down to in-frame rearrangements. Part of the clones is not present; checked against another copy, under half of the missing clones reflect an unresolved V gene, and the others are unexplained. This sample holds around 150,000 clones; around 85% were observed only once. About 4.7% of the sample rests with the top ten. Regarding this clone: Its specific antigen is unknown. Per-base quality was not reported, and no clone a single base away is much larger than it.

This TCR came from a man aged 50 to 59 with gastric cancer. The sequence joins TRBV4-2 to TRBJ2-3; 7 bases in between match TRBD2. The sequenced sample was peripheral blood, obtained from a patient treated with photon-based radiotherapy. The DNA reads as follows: TGTGCCAGCAGACAGATTGGTAGTGGGAGGGCCAAAGATACGCAGTATTTT. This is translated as CASRQIGSGRAKDTQYF.